The sequence of this T cell receptor beta chain was determined in a study of long-term antiretroviral therapy in people with HIV. Study details: The 2015 immediate-ART recommendation came about a decade after the earliest samples.

Until DNA extraction, the samples held between about 0.85-10 million cryopreserved PBMC. This CDR3 is built from 12 residues. Germline V gene data show CDR1 as SGHAT and CDR2 as FQNNGV. Trimming left V 6 bases short and J 5 bases short, with 10 bases between. A v3.0 immunoSEQ assay was performed at survey level. The repertoire was sequenced with immunoSEQ multiplex PCR; TCRdb's copy has only in-frame clones and lacks some. Counted here are tens of thousands of clones, 90% to 95% occurring once; the ten biggest clones make up about 2.6%. The sequence was collected from a woman in her forties or fifties with HIV. The source was unsorted PBMCs, collected 3.7 years after starting antiretroviral therapy. The chain employs TRBV11-2 and TRBJ2-5; D not resolved. The CDR3 sequence: CASSTLGETQYF. The DNA for the CDR3 is TGTGCCAGCAGTACTCTCGGGGAGACCCAGTACTTC.